The T cell receptor (beta chain) described here comes from a study of shared clonotypes between healthy human individuals. TCRdb's copy holds only in-frame clones and misses some; the assay was immunoSEQ multiplex PCR. The sample yields under 1,900,000 clones, approximately 98.5% seen once. This clonotype was sampled from a man aged 25-45 years in good health. The specimen was naive CD4+ T cells sorted from blood. The subset: CD45RA+ positively selected.

In DNA, the CDR3 is TGTGCCAGCAGTTTAGAACAGTATCCCTACGAGCAGTACTTC. Translated, it gives CASSLEQYPYEQYF. The chain links TRBV28 to TRBJ2-7; D gene ambiguous. Per the germline V gene, CDR1 is MDHEN and CDR2 is SYDVKM. The germline V and J ends were trimmed by 2 bases and 2 bases, with 10 bases remaining between them. This CDR3 is built from 14 residues.